These T cell receptor beta chains were read from a single sample in a study of CD8 T cells in Susac syndrome. TCRdb ran MiXCR on the immunoSEQ multiplex PCR reads and lists one entry per CDR3 protein. The sample yields about 120,000 distinct CDR3 sequences, around 94% seen once. Sequenced input: CD8+ T cells from PBMCs. The receptors stem from a human donor with Susac syndrome. CDR3s include the opening cysteine and the closing phenylalanine or tryptophan. The order of the fields is D gene, V gene, clone size, J gene, CDR3 protein, CDR3 DNA. The D gene is left open where the match is weak. Expanded clones are given a class, and other clones once, few, many or no size at all.

d_call: -; v_call: TRBV7-9; clone_size: -; j_call: TRBJ1-2; cdr3_aa: CASSLDLHREEGYTF; cdr3_nt: TGTGCCAGCAGCTTAGACCTCCACAGGGAGGAGGGCTACACCTTC
d_call: -; v_call: TRBV11-2; clone_size: -; j_call: TRBJ2-3; cdr3_aa: CASSYPWLSTDTQYF; cdr3_nt: TGTGCCAGCAGCTATCCCTGGCTCTCCACAGATACGCAGTATTTT
d_call: -; v_call: TRBV12-5; clone_size: -; j_call: TRBJ1-2; cdr3_aa: CASGLVWGPQIYGYTF; cdr3_nt: TGTGCTAGTGGTTTGGTATGGGGACCACAAATCTATGGCTACACCTTC
d_call: -; v_call: TRBV6-5; clone_size: -; j_call: TRBJ1-1; cdr3_aa: CASSYNGPGAEAFF; cdr3_nt: TGTGCCAGCAGTTACAACGGACCGGGGGCTGAAGCTTTCTTT
d_call: TRBD1; v_call: TRBV2; clone_size: -; j_call: TRBJ2-7; cdr3_aa: CATRPDRGHEQYF; cdr3_nt: TGTGCCACCCGACCGGACAGGGGCCACGAGCAGTACTTC
d_call: -; v_call: TRBV7-9; clone_size: -; j_call: TRBJ2-4; cdr3_aa: CASSNDGIAKNIQYF; cdr3_nt: TGTGCCAGCAGCAACGATGGGATAGCCAAAAACATTCAGTACTTC
d_call: TRBD2; v_call: TRBV2; clone_size: -; j_call: TRBJ2-3; cdr3_aa: CASSEVTSGVPFDTQYF; cdr3_nt: TGTGCCAGCAGTGAAGTCACTAGCGGGGTCCCCTTCGATACGCAGTATTTT
d_call: -; v_call: TRBV12-3/TRBV12-4; clone_size: -; j_call: TRBJ2-3; cdr3_aa: CASSPGTSTDTQYF; cdr3_nt: TGTGCCAGCAGTCCCGGGACTAGCACAGATACGCAGTATTTT
d_call: TRBD2; v_call: TRBV27; clone_size: once; j_call: TRBJ2-5; cdr3_aa: CASSLGGWQETQYF; cdr3_nt: TGTGCCAGCAGTTTGGGGGGGTGGCAAGAGACCCAGTACTTC
d_call: -; v_call: TRBV2; clone_size: -; j_call: TRBJ2-1; cdr3_aa: CATARDDYNEQFF; cdr3_nt: TGTGCCACCGCCCGGGACGACTACAATGAGCAGTTCTTC
d_call: -; v_call: TRBV2; clone_size: -; j_call: TRBJ1-1; cdr3_aa: CASSEAPMWGENTEAFF; cdr3_nt: TGTGCCAGCAGTGAAGCCCCGATGTGGGGGGAGAACACTGAAGCTTTCTTT
d_call: -; v_call: TRBV6-2/TRBV6-3; clone_size: -; j_call: TRBJ2-7; cdr3_aa: CASTQTETYEQYF; cdr3_nt: TGTGCCAGCACCCAGACCGAGACCTACGAGCAGTACTTC
d_call: TRBD1; v_call: TRBV5-4; clone_size: -; j_call: TRBJ2-7; cdr3_aa: CASSLVGTGAHEQYF; cdr3_nt: TGTGCCAGCAGCTTGGTCGGGACAGGGGCCCACGAGCAGTACTTC
d_call: -; v_call: TRBV27; clone_size: -; j_call: TRBJ1-6; cdr3_aa: CASSLGSPAGSPLHF; cdr3_nt: TGTGCCAGCAGTTTGGGCAGCCCCGCGGGTTCACCCCTCCACTTT
d_call: TRBD2; v_call: TRBV11-2; clone_size: -; j_call: TRBJ2-7; cdr3_aa: CASSLGRTSGYEQYF; cdr3_nt: TGTGCCAGCAGCTTAGGAAGGACTAGCGGCTACGAGCAGTACTTC
d_call: TRBD2; v_call: TRBV6-7; clone_size: -; j_call: TRBJ2-5; cdr3_aa: CASSLSSRLAGPKETQYF; cdr3_nt: TGTGCCAGCAGCCTCTCCTCGAGGCTAGCGGGACCCAAGGAGACCCAGTACTTC
d_call: TRBD1; v_call: TRBV7-9; clone_size: -; j_call: TRBJ2-5; cdr3_aa: CASSLVWDSQETQYF; cdr3_nt: TGTGCCAGCAGCTTAGTCTGGGACAGCCAAGAGACCCAGTACTTC